Here is one T cell receptor (beta chain) with its context. It lacks a known antigen. No much larger clonotype is one base removed from it; base qualities were not supplied. This entry comes from a study of T cells in Graves' hyperthyroidism and ophthalmopathy (dated by TCRdb to about 2019). Regarding the study in general: Peripheral blood was sampled at the time of initial diagnosis, prior to any treatment. Prospective prediction of ophthalmopathy was tested in an independent validation cohort of under 20 hyperthyroidism patients and approximately 17 patients who later progressed to ophthalmopathy. TCR V-J signatures able to tell the groups apart were searched for in a discovery cohort of some 100 patients, of whom fewer than 45 had Graves' ophthalmopathy and 55 to 65 had stable Graves' hyperthyroidism. The 100 or so discovery patients were randomly split 7:3 into training and test sets. The study also compared thyroid tissue and blood T-cell repertoires from over 5 Graves' hyperthyroidism patients. TCR Vbeta CDR3 sequencing of 120 to 150 peripheral blood samples (more than 40 ophthalmopathy, 75 to 85 hyperthyroidism and roughly 17 progressor patients) is reported in the paper. After sampling, hyperthyroidism patients received methimazole starting at 30 mg daily, and ophthalmopathy patients received high-dose intravenous methylprednisolone. What the authors observed across the whole study: In validation, progression to ophthalmopathy was predicted by the model with 70.59% sensitivity and roughly 76% specificity, a median of about 6 months before onset. In cross-validation, a model built on a 13 V-J signature told ophthalmopathy apart from stable hyperthyroidism with 85% to 90% sensitivity and roughly 81% specificity, and in testing the same model reached 80%/75%. Most expanded thyroid clonotypes (frequency above 0.001) were also detected in blood, a finding suggesting that blood repertoires may reflect thyroid immune responses. No statistical method was used to set the sample size in advance, and investigators knew the group allocation.

TCR beta CDR3 regions were amplified from RNA transcripts. The TCR CDR3 was subjected to a first round of RT-PCR using the HTBI primer set and the Qiagen OneStep RT-PCR kit. Libraries were constructed in a second round of multiplex PCR, after which size selection and purification were performed. Libraries were sequenced paired-end with 100 bp reads on an Illumina HiSeq2000. In the paper's pipeline: SOAPnuke was used to process the raw data, throwing out any read that contained adapters or uncalled bases, had a mean Phred below 15, or lacked an exact constant-primer or identifier match. High-quality paired reads were merged using COPE v1.2.5, and each unique nucleotide sequence was defined as a clonotype. MiTCR v1.1 was used to align the clonotypes against IMGT TRBV, TRBD and TRBJ reference segments. The analysis included only V-J combinations with a frequency above 0.0001, which together covered around 99% of the repertoires. The TCS score was defined as F50 (clonal expansion) divided by E x V (chaos), with BLOSUM62-based TCRdist calculated between CDR3 peptides within each V-J. Welch's t-statistics and random forest reduced some 510 V-J features to roughly 13, which were used in a naive Bayes classifier (R e1071). TCRdb reworked the public reads: Q25 trimming with fastp, MiXCR clone assembly, productive beta chains retained. Identical CDR3 protein sequences are pooled into one entry, listed with their most common genes and DNA. The V and J calls and clone size come from TCRdb's table, not from the authors' own analysis. The sample yields 300,000 to 400,000 distinct CDR3 sequences; around 13% were counted once. The top ten clones comprise around a tenth of the sample.

CDR1 SGHNT and CDR2 YYREEE were looked up in the germline V gene (reference sequence). A distance of 22 bases separates the germline ends of V and J, which lose 2 bases and 7 bases respectively. The CDR3 measures 16 amino acids from cysteine to phenylalanine. This entry keeps only the CDR3 DNA: 48 bases, framed from base 1. Stable Graves' hyperthyroidism was defined as no progression to ophthalmopathy during 18 months of follow-up. Hyperthyroidism patients were aged 18 to 65 years and newly diagnosed, with disease duration of less than 2 months. Patients with uncontrolled infections, other autoimmune diseases, pregnancy or lactation were excluded. Diagnoses were based on clinical symptoms, serum thyroxine and TRAb, thyroid ultrasound and orbital computed tomography. Ficoll-Paque density gradient centrifugation was used to isolate PBMCs from about 9 ml of fresh peripheral blood. Trizol reagent was used to extract total RNA, and RNA quality was then checked on an Agilent 2100 Bioanalyzer.

Sequencing was carried out using blood. This TCR derives from a woman aged 18-29 years with Graves' hyperthyroidism. The chain links TRBV5-4 with TRBJ2-7; the D gene lacks a confident call. The DNA reads as follows: TGTGCCAGCAGCTTAGGACGTTCAACCAATTTGGGGGAGCAGTACTTC. It translates as CASSLGRSTNLGEQYF.